The clone carrying this TCR beta chain came up many times. The time point is: newly diagnosed GD, antithyroid drugs for less than 3 months. PBMCs provided the RNA from which the TCR library was made. Arm-PCR with iRepertoire HTBI primers amplified the CDR3 regions for these TCR beta libraries. Using its own MiXCR run on the multiplex PCR reads, TCRdb lists one record per CDR3 protein. The sample has 530,000 or so distinct CDR3 sequences, 16% seen once. This CDR3 is built from 12 residues. Looked up from germline, CDR1 is SGHAT and CDR2 is FQNNGV. Trimming at V came to 3 bases and at J to 10 bases, leaving 3 bases not matched to a gene. The data were obtained in a study of regulatory T cells in long-lasting Graves disease. This same sample was also taken into another study, of T cells in Graves' hyperthyroidism and ophthalmopathy.

The gene calls are TRBV11-2 and TRBJ2-3; 8 bases line up with TRBD2. The TCR sequence derives from a man younger than 35 with Graves disease. The material was peripheral blood mononuclear cells (PBMCs), obtained at new diagnosis, from a patient treated with antithyroid drugs. DNA of the CDR3: TGTGCCAGCAGCTTGCCGGGAGGGGCGCAGTATTTT. It encodes CASSLPGGAQYF.